This entry lists 16 T cell receptor beta chains sequenced from one sample in a study of blood T cell repertoires in COVID-19. TCRdb keeps only in-frame clones here, not all; method: immunoSEQ multiplex PCR. The profile covers about 92,000 clones, with around 80% appearing a single time and 8.7% taken by the ten largest. Sequencing was carried out using peripheral blood. The receptors shown here come from a man aged 45-65 years who had recovered from COVID-19.

The chain is built from TRBV29-1 and TRBJ2-1, with TRBD2 matching over 7 bases. The CDR3 has 12 amino acids. The ends lost 3 bases at V and 7 bases at J; junction bases unmatched: 3. Per germline, CDR1 SQVTM and CDR2 ANQGSEA. Here the CDR3 reads CSVEKRDNEQFF. The DNA of the CDR3 is TGCAGCGTTGAGAAGCGGGATAATGAGCAGTTCTTC.

This clone was seen just once. The V and J genes are TRBV5-5 and TRBJ2-7, with D tentatively TRBD1 (6 bases). CDR1 SGHKS and CDR2 YYEKEE come from the germline V gene (reference sequence). This CDR3 has 16 residues. V was pared by 4 bases and J by 0 bases, with 17 bases between. The CDR3 spells CASSASGTSSSYEQYF. The CDR3, as DNA: TGTGCCAGCAGCGCCTCCGGGACAAGCAGCTCCTACGAGCAGTACTTC.

The V gene is TRBV10-3, the J gene TRBJ2-2; TRBD2 is a possible D gene (5 bases). Germline CDR1 ENHRY, CDR2 SYGVKD. V gave up 2 bases and J gave up 4 bases, with 11 bases separating them. The CDR3 is made up of 15 amino acids. CDR3 sequence reads: CAISEKGLPTGELFF. CDR3 coding DNA: TGTGCCATCAGTGAGAAAGGACTTCCCACCGGGGAGCTGTTTTTT.

This clone is a singleton in its sample. This chain links TRBV19 with TRBJ1-2, with a tentative D call TRBD1 (6 bases). The CDR3 has 12 amino acids. Trimming removed 5 bases from V and 7 bases from J, with 11 bases in between. Germline loops: CDR1 LNHDA, CDR2 SQIVND (reference sequence). The CDR3 reads CASSSQGFGYTF. In nucleotides, the CDR3 is TGTGCCAGTAGTTCACAGGGTTTTGGCTACACCTTC.

The chain joins TRBV27 to TRBJ1-2, with D possibly being TRBD1 (6 bases). V dropped 2 bases and J dropped 4 bases, with 11 bases sitting between them. CDR3 length equals 14 residues. In germline, CDR1 is MNHEY, CDR2 SMNVEV (reference sequence). For the CDR3, the DNA is TGTGCCAGCAGTTTAGGGGCAGGGGCCTATGGCTACACCTTC. Protein sequence: CASSLGAGAYGYTF.

The V and J genes are TRBV7-9 and TRBJ2-4; no definite D call. Between the trimmed V and J ends, which lost 4 bases and 6 bases, there was a span of 7 bases. CDR1 and CDR2 (germline): SEHNR, FQNEAQ (reference sequence). The CDR3 covers 12 residues. DNA of the CDR3: TGTGCCAGCAGCTCAGAGGCAAACATTCAGTACTTC. Its protein is CASSSEANIQYF. The variable domain in full, with the rest retrieved from reference TRBV7-9 and TRBJ2-4, is DTGVSQNPRHKITKRGQNVTFRCDPISEHNRLYWYRQTLGQGPEFLTYFQNEAQLEKSRLLSDRFSAERPKGSFSTLEIQRTEQGDSAMYLCASSSEANIQYFGAGTRLSVL.

This clone showed up just once. The chain links TRBV9 to TRBJ2-2, with D unresolved. The V end was cut by 0 bases, the J end by 1 base, with 7 bases between. Germline assignment: CDR1 SGDLS and CDR2 YYNGEE. CDR3 length: 15 amino acids. This chain's CDR3 is CASSVVGGNTGELFF. DNA of the CDR3: TGTGCCAGCAGCGTAGTTGGCGGGAACACCGGGGAGCTGTTTTTT.

This clone showed up just once. This chain uses TRBV5-1 with TRBJ1-1, with unresolved D. V lost 1 base to trimming and J lost 5 bases, with 12 bases between them. CDR1 is SGHRS and CDR2 is YFSETQ in the germline V gene. The CDR3 runs 14 residues. In DNA form, the CDR3 reads TGCGCCAGCAGCTTGTCGTTAGGAGGGACTGAAGCTTTCTTT. Amino acids: CASSLSLGGTEAFF.

The chain uses TRBV27 and TRBJ1-4; the D gene is possibly TRBD1 (5 bases). Germline CDR1 reads MNHEY; CDR2 reads SMNVEV (reference sequence). Trimming removed 5 bases from V and 5 bases from J, with 12 bases in between. The CDR3 contains 14 residues. The DNA of the CDR3 is TGTGCCAGCAGTATTGGGGGACTGAATGAAAAACTGTTTTTT. This sequence encodes CASSIGGLNEKLFF.

The V gene is TRBV7-9, the J gene TRBJ1-6; unclear D gene. Germline values: CDR1 SEHNR, CDR2 FQNEAQ (reference sequence). The CDR3 sequence is 14 residues long. V was trimmed by 0 bases and J by 5 bases, leaving 5 bases between them. The CDR3 spells CASSLASDNSPLHF. The CDR3 bases are TGTGCCAGCAGCTTAGCGTCAGATAATTCACCCCTCCACTTT.

This chain uses TRBV7-2 with TRBJ2-2; D not resolved. V was cut by 4 bases and J by 5 bases, with 17 bases left in between. The germline CDR1 and CDR2 sequences are SGHTA and FQGNSA. There are 16 residues in the CDR3. The CDR3 DNA is TGTGCCAGCAGCTCTTCTCGGGTCCCGGGTACCGGGGAGCTGTTTTTT. Its translation: CASSSSRVPGTGELFF. Full variable domain (remainder filled in from reference TRBV7-2 and TRBJ2-2): GAGVSQSPSNKVTEKGKDVELRCDPISGHTALYWYRQSLGQGLEFLIYFQGNSAPDKSGLPSDRFSAERTGGSVSTLTIQRTQQEDSAVYLCASSSSRVPGTGELFFGEGSRLTVL.

The chain is built from TRBV3-1 (or the pseudogene TRBV3-2) and TRBJ1-2; 8 nucleotides agree with TRBD1. V shed 4 bases, J shed 5 bases, and the junction held 0 bases outside the gene matches. This CDR3 is 12 amino acids long. CDR1 LGHDT and CDR2 YNNKEL come from the germline V gene (reference sequence). CDR3 in amino acids: CASSRTGYGYTF. The CDR3 nucleotides are TGTGCCAGCAGCCGGACAGGGTATGGCTACACCTTC.

The V and J genes are TRBV18 and TRBJ2-5; weak D call: TRBD2 (6 bases). Trimming took off 3 bases at V and 1 base at J, with 12 bases between the two ends. Per the germline V gene, CDR1 is KGHSH and CDR2 is LQKENI. There are 15 residues in the CDR3. The CDR3 bases are TGTGCCAGCTCACCGGGCGGGATTGTCCAAGAGACCCAGTACTTC. This gives the protein CASSPGGIVQETQYF. Full variable domain (outside the CDR3, taken from reference TRBV18 and TRBJ2-5): NAGVMQNPRHLVRRRGQEARLRCSPMKGHSHVYWYRQLPEEGLKFMVYLQKENIIDESGMPKERFSAEFPKEGPSILRIQQVVRGDSAAYFCASSPGGIVQETQYFGPGTRLLVL.

The gene calls are TRBV6-5 and TRBJ1-1, with D maybe TRBD1 (6 bases). The V end was cut by 2 bases, the J end by 11 bases, with 18 bases between. The CDR3 contains 14 residues. Germline CDR1 reads MNHEY; CDR2 reads SVGAGI. CDR3 in amino acids: CASSYGQGSVRAFF. In DNA form, the CDR3 reads TGTGCCAGCAGTTACGGCCAGGGGTCGGTTCGGGCTTTCTTT.

This clone appeared once. J is TRBJ1-4 and V is TRBV6-5; tentatively, D is TRBD1 (5 bases). Germline loops: CDR1 MNHEY, CDR2 SVGAGI. With 8 bases removed from V and 3 bases from J, the gap between germline ends came to 13 bases. This CDR3 spans 14 amino acids. The CDR3 DNA reads as TGTGCCAGCCAACCGGGACTCCCTAATGAAAAACTGTTTTTT. This translates into CASQPGLPNEKLFF.

The chain combines TRBV18 with TRBJ2-7, with 8 bases matching TRBD2. Trimming removed 5 bases from V and 3 bases from J; junction bases left unmatched: 9. The germline CDR1 and CDR2 sequences are KGHSH and LQKENI. This CDR3 region has 15 residues. This chain's CDR3 is CASSASRSGIYEQYF. The CDR3, as DNA: TGTGCCAGCTCAGCTTCTCGTAGCGGGATCTACGAGCAGTACTTC.